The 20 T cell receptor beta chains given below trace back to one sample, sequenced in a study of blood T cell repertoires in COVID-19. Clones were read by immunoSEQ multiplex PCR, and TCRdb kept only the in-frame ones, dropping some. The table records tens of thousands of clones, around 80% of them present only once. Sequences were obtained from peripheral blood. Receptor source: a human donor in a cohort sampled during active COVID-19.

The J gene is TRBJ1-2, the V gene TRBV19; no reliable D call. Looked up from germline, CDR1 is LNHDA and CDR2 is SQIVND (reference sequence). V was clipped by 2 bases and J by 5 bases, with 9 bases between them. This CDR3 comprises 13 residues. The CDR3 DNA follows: TGTGCCAGTAGTATACTGGCAGGATATGGCTACACCTTC. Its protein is CASSILAGYGYTF. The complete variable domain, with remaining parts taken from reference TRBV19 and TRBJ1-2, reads DGGITQSPKYLFRKEGQNVTLSCEQNLNHDAMYWYRQDPGQGLRLIYYSQIVNDFQKGDIAEGYSVSREKKESFPLTVTSAQKNPTAFYLCASSILAGYGYTFGSGTRLTVV.

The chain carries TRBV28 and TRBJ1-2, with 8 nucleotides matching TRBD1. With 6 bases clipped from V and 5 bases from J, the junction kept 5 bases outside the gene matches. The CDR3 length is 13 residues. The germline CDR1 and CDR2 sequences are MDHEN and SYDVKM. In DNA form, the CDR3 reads TGTGCCAGCAGGCAGGGGGCGGATTATGGCTACACCTTC. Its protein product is CASRQGADYGYTF.

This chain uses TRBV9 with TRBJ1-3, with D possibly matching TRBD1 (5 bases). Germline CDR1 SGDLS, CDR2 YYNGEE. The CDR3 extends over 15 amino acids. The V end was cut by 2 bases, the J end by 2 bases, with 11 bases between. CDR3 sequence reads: CASSVTEPPGNTIYF. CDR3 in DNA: TGTGCCAGCAGCGTGACAGAGCCTCCTGGAAACACCATATATTTT.

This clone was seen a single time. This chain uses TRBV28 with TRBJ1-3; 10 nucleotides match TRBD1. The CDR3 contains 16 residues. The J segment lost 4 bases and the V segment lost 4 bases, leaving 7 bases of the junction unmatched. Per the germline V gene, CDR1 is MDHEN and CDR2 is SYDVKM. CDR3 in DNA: TGTGCCAGCAGTTCCTCGGGACAGGGGATAGGAAACACCATATATTTT. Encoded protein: CASSSSGQGIGNTIYF.

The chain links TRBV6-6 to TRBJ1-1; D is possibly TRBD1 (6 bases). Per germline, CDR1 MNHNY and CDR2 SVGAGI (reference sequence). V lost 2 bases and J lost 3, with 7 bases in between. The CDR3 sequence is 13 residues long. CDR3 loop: CASSYAGDTEAFF. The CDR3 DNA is TGTGCCAGCAGTTACGCAGGGGACACTGAAGCTTTCTTT.

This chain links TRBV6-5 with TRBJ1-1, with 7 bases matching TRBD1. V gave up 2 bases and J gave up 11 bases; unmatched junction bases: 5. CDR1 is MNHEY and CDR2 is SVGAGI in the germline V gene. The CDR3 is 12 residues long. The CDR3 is CASSYGTVLAFF. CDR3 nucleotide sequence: TGTGCCAGCAGTTACGGGACAGTATTGGCTTTCTTT.

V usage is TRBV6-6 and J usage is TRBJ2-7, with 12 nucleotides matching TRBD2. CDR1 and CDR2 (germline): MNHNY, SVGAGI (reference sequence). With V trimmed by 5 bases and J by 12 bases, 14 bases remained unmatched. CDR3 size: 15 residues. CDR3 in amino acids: CASSPLPGLAGTRYV. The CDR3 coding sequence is TGTGCCAGCAGTCCCCTCCCGGGACTAGCGGGCACCAGGTACGTC.

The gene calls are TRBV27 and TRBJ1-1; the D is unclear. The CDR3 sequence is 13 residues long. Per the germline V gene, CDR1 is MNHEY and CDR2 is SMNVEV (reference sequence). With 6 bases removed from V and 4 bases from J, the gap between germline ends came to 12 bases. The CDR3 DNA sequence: TGTGCCAGCAGCAGAGACGGGATCACTGAAGCTTTCTTT. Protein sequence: CASSRDGITEAFF.

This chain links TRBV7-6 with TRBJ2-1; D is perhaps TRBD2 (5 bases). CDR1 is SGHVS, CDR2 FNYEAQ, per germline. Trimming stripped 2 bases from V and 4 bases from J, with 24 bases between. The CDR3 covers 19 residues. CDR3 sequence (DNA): TGTGCCAGCAGCTTATCGGTCCCGTTGCGAGGGAGAGGATACAATGAGCAGTTCTTC. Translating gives CASSLSVPLRGRGYNEQFF.

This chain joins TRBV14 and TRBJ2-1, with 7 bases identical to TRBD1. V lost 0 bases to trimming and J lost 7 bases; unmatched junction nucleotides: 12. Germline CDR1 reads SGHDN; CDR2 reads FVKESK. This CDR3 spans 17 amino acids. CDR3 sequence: CASSQDKPDRRWNEQFF. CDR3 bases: TGTGCCAGCAGCCAAGATAAACCGGACAGGAGGTGGAATGAGCAGTTCTTC.

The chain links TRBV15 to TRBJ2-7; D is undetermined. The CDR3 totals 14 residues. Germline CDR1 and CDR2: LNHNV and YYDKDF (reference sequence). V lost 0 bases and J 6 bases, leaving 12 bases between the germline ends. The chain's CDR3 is CATSRDPGSAEQYV. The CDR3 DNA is TGTGCCACCAGCAGAGATCCCGGGTCTGCCGAGCAGTACGTC.

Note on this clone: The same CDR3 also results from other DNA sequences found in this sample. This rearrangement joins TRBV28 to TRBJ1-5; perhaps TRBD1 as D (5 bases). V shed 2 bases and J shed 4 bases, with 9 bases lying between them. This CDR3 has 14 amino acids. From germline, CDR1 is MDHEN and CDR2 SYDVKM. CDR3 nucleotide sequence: TGTGCCAGCAGTTTAGGGGGGGGTAATCAGCCCCAGCATTTT. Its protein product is CASSLGGGNQPQHF.

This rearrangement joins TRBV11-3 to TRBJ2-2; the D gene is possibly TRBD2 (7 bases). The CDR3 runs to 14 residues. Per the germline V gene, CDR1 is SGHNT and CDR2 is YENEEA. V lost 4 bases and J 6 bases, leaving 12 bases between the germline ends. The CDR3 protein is CASSWRGGAGELFF. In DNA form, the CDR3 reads TGTGCCAGCAGCTGGAGGGGGGGCGCCGGGGAGCTGTTTTTT.

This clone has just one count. CDR3 in DNA: TGCGCCAGCAGCTTGGGCGGGACAGGGGGCTTGGAGACCCAGTACTTC. It specifies CASSLGGTGGLETQYF. The chain uses TRBV5-1 and TRBJ2-5; 12 bases are a match to TRBD1. In germline, CDR1 is SGHRS, CDR2 YFSETQ. The CDR3 is made up of 16 amino acids. V dropped 0 bases and J dropped 5; count of bases not matched to a gene: 5.

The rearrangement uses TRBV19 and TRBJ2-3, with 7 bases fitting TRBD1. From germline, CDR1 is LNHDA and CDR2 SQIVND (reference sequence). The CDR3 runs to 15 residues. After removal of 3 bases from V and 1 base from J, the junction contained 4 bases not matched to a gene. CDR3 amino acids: CASSMGQMGTDTQYF. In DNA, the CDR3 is TGTGCCAGTAGTATGGGACAGATGGGCACAGATACGCAGTATTTT.

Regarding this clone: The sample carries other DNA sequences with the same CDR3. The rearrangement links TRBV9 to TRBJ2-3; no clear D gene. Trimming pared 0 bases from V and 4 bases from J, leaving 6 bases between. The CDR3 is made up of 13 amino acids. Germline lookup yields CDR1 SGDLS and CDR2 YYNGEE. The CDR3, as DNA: TGTGCCAGCAGCGTAGGTGGCCCAGATACGCAGTATTTT. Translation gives CASSVGGPDTQYF.

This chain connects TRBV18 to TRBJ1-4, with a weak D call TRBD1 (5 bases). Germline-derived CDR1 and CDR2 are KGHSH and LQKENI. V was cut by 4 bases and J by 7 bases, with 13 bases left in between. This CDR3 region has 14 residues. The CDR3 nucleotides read TGTGCCAGCTCACTACAGGTCGGGGGTGAAAAACTGTTTTTT. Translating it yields CASSLQVGGEKLFF. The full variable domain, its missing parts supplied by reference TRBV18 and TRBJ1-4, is NAGVMQNPRHLVRRRGQEARLRCSPMKGHSHVYWYRQLPEEGLKFMVYLQKENIIDESGMPKERFSAEFPKEGPSILRIQQVVRGDSAAYFCASSLQVGGEKLFFGSGTQLSVL.

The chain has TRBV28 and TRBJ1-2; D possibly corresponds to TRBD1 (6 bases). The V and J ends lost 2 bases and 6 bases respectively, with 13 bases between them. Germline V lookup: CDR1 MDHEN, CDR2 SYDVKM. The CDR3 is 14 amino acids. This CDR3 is CASSLGGRIDGYTF. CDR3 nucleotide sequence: TGTGCCAGCAGTTTAGGGGGCAGGATAGATGGCTACACCTTC.

Written as DNA, the CDR3 is TGTGCCAGCAGTTCTGGACAGATGACAGCTGGCACTGAAGCTTTCTTT. Translating gives CASSSGQMTAGTEAFF. This chain links TRBV6-2 or TRBV6-3 with TRBJ1-1, with D perhaps TRBD1 (6 bases). The CDR3 consists of 16 residues. Germline CDR1 reads MNHEY; CDR2 reads SVGEGT. Trimming took 4 bases from V and 4 from J, leaving 19 bases between them.

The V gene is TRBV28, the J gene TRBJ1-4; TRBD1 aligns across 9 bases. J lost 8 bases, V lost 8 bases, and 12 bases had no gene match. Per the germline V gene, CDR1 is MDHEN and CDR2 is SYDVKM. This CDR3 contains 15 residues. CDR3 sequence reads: CASVGVGTGNEKLFF. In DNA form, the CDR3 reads TGTGCCAGCGTTGGAGTGGGGACAGGGAACGAAAAACTGTTTTTT.